A single sample gave rise to the 21 T cell receptor beta chains below, sequenced in a study of T cell responses to AZD1222 COVID-19 vaccine. Assay used: immunoSEQ multiplex PCR; TCRdb lists only in-frame clones, some missing. The profile shows roughly 190,000 clones, around nine tenths of them singletons. Sequences were derived from peripheral blood, sampled 28 days after the second dose of the MenACWY control vaccine. The receptors originated from an adult who received the MenACWY meningococcal vaccine as a control.

The rearrangement joins TRBV5-4 to TRBJ1-4; D not certain. From germline, CDR1 is SGHNT and CDR2 YYREEE (reference sequence). The CDR3 is made up of 15 amino acids. With 4 bases removed from V and 8 bases from J, the gap between germline ends came to 18 bases. CDR3 DNA: TGTGCCAGCAGCCGCATCGGGGTAGAAGGCGAAAAACTGTTTTTT. Its translation: CASSRIGVEGEKLFF.

This clone turned up a few times. This CDR3 reads CASSPQGETQYF. The CDR3 nucleotides are TGTGCCAGCAGCCCCCAGGGGGAGACCCAGTACTTC. V is TRBV4-2 and J is TRBJ2-5; D is possibly TRBD1 (6 bases). Germline lookup yields CDR1 LGHNA and CDR2 YNFKEQ. This CDR3 spans 12 amino acids. The germline V and J ends were trimmed by 4 bases and 5 bases, with 8 bases remaining between them.

J is TRBJ2-1 and V is TRBV3-1 (or the pseudogene TRBV3-2); 8 nucleotides align to TRBD2. The CDR3 spans 14 residues. Germline CDR1 LGHDT, CDR2 YNNKEL (reference sequence). Trimming cost V 1 base and J 8 bases; bases outside gene matches: 4. CDR3: CASSQGREGDEQFF. DNA of the CDR3: TGTGCCAGCAGCCAAGGCCGGGAGGGGGATGAGCAGTTCTTC.

This chain joins TRBV10-2 and TRBJ2-7, with 7 bases aligning to TRBD1. CDR3 length: 13 amino acids. Germline CDR1 is WSHSY and CDR2 is SAAADI. Germline trimming cut 8 bases from V and 5 bases from J; bases unmatched to any gene: 9. Written as DNA, the CDR3 is TGCGCCAGCCTAGGGCTAGACAGGGACGAGCAGTACTTC. It codes for CASLGLDRDEQYF.

This chain links TRBV11-3 with TRBJ1-4, with TRBD1 as a possible D gene (5 bases). The CDR3 is made up of 16 amino acids. V gave up 4 bases and J gave up 4 bases, with 16 bases separating them. Germline assignment: CDR1 SGHNT and CDR2 YENEEA. The CDR3: CASSSNKQESNEKLFF. CDR3 nucleotides: TGTGCCAGCAGCTCCAATAAACAGGAGAGTAATGAAAAACTGTTTTTT.

This chain links TRBV30 with TRBJ1-2, with D possibly being TRBD1 (5 bases). Germline loops: CDR1 GTSNPN, CDR2 SVGIG (reference sequence). Trimming shortened V by 3 bases and J by 3 bases, and 11 bases separated the two germline ends. This CDR3 contains 13 residues. CDR3 protein: CAWRRGEDYGYTF. CDR3 nucleotides: TGTGCCTGGAGGCGGGGGGAGGACTATGGCTACACCTTC.

This chain joins TRBV14 and TRBJ1-2; D remains ambiguous. This CDR3 contains 16 residues. Per germline, CDR1 SGHDN and CDR2 FVKESK. V was shortened by 5 bases and J by 4 bases, with 20 bases between the two germline ends. The CDR3 is CASSSLGGQAGYGYTF. The CDR3 DNA reads as TGTGCCAGCAGCTCCCTAGGAGGGCAGGCGGGCTATGGCTACACCTTC.

The V and J genes are TRBV11-2 and TRBJ1-1, with TRBD1 matching 11 bases. The CDR3 length is 15 residues. V gave up 0 bases and J gave up 4 bases; unmatched junction bases: 1. The germline gives CDR1 SGHAT, CDR2 FQNNGV. This chain's CDR3 is CASSLEGTGGTEAFF. In nucleotides, the CDR3 is TGTGCCAGCAGCTTAGAAGGGACAGGGGGCACTGAAGCTTTCTTT.

This chain links TRBV30 with TRBJ2-5; 7 nucleotides match TRBD1. Germline V CDR1 and CDR2: GTSNPN, SVGIG (reference sequence). This CDR3 spans 14 amino acids. Unmatched junction bases numbered 4, after V lost 2 bases and J lost 1 base. The CDR3, as DNA: TGTGCCTGGAGTCGGGACAGCATCCAAGAGACCCAGTACTTC. Translating it yields CAWSRDSIQETQYF.

J is TRBJ2-3 and V is TRBV11-3; D is uncertain. CDR3 size: 16 residues. Trimming pared 4 bases from V and 1 base from J, leaving 15 bases between. CDR1 and CDR2 (germline): SGHNT, YENEEA. DNA of the CDR3: TGTGCCAGCAGCTCCCAAGGCCAGGTCGGCACAGATACGCAGTATTTT. Its protein is CASSSQGQVGTDTQYF.

Notes on this clone: In the same sample, other DNA sequences code for this CDR3. V usage is TRBV29-1 and J usage is TRBJ2-3; the match to TRBD2 covers 10 bases. The CDR3 is made up of 13 amino acids. V lost 2 bases to trimming and J lost 5 bases; unmatched junction nucleotides: 1. In germline, CDR1 is SQVTM, CDR2 ANQGSEA. CDR3 sequence reads: CSVELAGVDTQYF. The CDR3 nucleotides read TGCAGCGTTGAACTAGCGGGAGTAGATACGCAGTATTTT.

The V gene is TRBV27, the J gene TRBJ2-1; TRBD2 is a possible D gene (5 bases). The V end was cut by 6 bases, the J end by 0 bases, with 15 bases between. Germline assignment: CDR1 MNHEY and CDR2 SMNVEV (reference sequence). There are 16 residues in the CDR3. CDR3 amino acids: CASRIEGRNSYNEQFF. The CDR3 DNA is TGTGCCAGCAGGATAGAAGGGAGAAACTCCTACAATGAGCAGTTCTTC.

V is TRBV2 and J is TRBJ1-2; D unclear. Between the trimmed V and J ends, which lost 6 bases and 4 bases, there was a span of 12 bases. The CDR3 is 13 residues long. Germline-derived CDR1 and CDR2 are SNHLY and FYNNEI. CDR3 in DNA: TGTGCCAGCAGCTGGGGAACCCCCTATGGCTACACCTTC. Translation: CASSWGTPYGYTF.

V and J are TRBV4-3 and TRBJ1-4, with TRBD1 matching over 9 bases. CDR1 is LGHNA and CDR2 is YSLEER in the germline V gene. J gave up 0 bases and V 4 bases, and 12 bases lay outside the gene matches. This CDR3 is 19 amino acids long. The CDR3 bases are TGCGCCAGCAGCCCATTTACAGGTACAGGGGGCACAACTAATGAAAAACTGTTTTTT. Its translation: CASSPFTGTGGTTNEKLFF.

The chain couples TRBV13 to TRBJ2-1; 9 positions agree with TRBD1. This CDR3 comprises 15 residues. Trimming at V came to 6 bases and at J to 5 bases, leaving 8 bases not matched to a gene. Germline V gene sequence: CDR1 PRHDT, CDR2 FYEKMQ (reference sequence). CDR3 DNA sequence: TGTGCCAGCAGTACCGGGACAGGGAACCACAATGAGCAGTTCTTC. Translating it yields CASSTGTGNHNEQFF.

This clone was counted a single time. The V and J genes are TRBV28 and TRBJ2-3; 10 nucleotides align to TRBD2. The V and J ends lost 7 bases and 5 bases, in that order; junction bases with no gene match: 6. The CDR3 consists of 14 residues. Germline loops: CDR1 MDHEN, CDR2 SYDVKM. The CDR3 here is CASTPRLAGDTQYF. CDR3 DNA sequence: TGTGCCAGCACCCCTAGACTAGCGGGAGATACGCAGTATTTT.

Concerning this clone itself: The sample holds other DNA sequences that translate to the same CDR3. The chain is built from TRBV5-4 and TRBJ2-7; TRBD1 matches 7 bases. The germline V gene encodes CDR1 SGHNT and CDR2 YYREEE (reference sequence). V trimming: 4 bases; J trimming: 4 bases; junction bases outside the gene matches: 5. CDR3 length: 13 amino acids. DNA for the CDR3: TGTGCCAGCAGCCCGGGGACAGCTTACGAGCAGTACTTC. This codes for CASSPGTAYEQYF.

This rearrangement joins TRBV30 to TRBJ1-2; D remains unclear. Trimming cost V 0 bases and J 5 bases, with 10 bases left between them. CDR3 size: 13 residues. CDR1 is GTSNPN and CDR2 is SVGIG in the germline V gene (reference sequence). CDR3 sequence: CAWSVMAAYGYTF. DNA for the CDR3: TGTGCCTGGAGTGTGATGGCAGCGTATGGCTACACCTTC. The full variable domain, completed using reference TRBV30 and TRBJ1-2, is SQTIHQWPATLVQPVGSPLSLECTVEGTSNPNLYWYRQAAGRGLQLLFYSVGIGQISSEVPQNLSASRPQDRQFILSSKKLLLSDSGFYLCAWSVMAAYGYTFGSGTRLTVV.

The rearrangement joins TRBV30 to TRBJ1-6; D is possibly TRBD1 (5 bases). V lost 5 bases to trimming and J lost 10 bases, with 21 bases between them. The CDR3 runs 15 residues. Germline V gene lookup returns CDR1 GTSNPN and CDR2 SVGIG (reference sequence). The CDR3 loop reads CAWESATGVRSPLHF. In DNA, the CDR3 is TGTGCCTGGGAGTCCGCCACGGGGGTCAGGTCACCCCTCCACTTT.

This chain links TRBV18 with TRBJ1-2, with 9 bases lining up with TRBD1. The germline gives CDR1 KGHSH, CDR2 LQKENI. The V and J ends lost 6 bases and 0 bases, in that order; junction bases with no gene match: 5. The CDR3 contains 15 residues. The CDR3 coding sequence is TGTGCCAGCTCGGAGGGACAGGGACCTAACTATGGCTACACCTTC. Translating it yields CASSEGQGPNYGYTF.

This clone was detected a few times. This chain uses TRBV27 with TRBJ1-6; TRBD1 matches 10 bases. Germline-derived CDR1 and CDR2 are MNHEY and SMNVEV (reference sequence). This CDR3 is built from 15 residues. V was clipped by 5 bases and J by 10 bases; unmatched bases: 8. The CDR3: CASSPDRGLSSPLHF. CDR3 sequence (DNA): TGTGCCAGCAGTCCAGACAGGGGGCTTTCGTCACCCCTCCACTTT.